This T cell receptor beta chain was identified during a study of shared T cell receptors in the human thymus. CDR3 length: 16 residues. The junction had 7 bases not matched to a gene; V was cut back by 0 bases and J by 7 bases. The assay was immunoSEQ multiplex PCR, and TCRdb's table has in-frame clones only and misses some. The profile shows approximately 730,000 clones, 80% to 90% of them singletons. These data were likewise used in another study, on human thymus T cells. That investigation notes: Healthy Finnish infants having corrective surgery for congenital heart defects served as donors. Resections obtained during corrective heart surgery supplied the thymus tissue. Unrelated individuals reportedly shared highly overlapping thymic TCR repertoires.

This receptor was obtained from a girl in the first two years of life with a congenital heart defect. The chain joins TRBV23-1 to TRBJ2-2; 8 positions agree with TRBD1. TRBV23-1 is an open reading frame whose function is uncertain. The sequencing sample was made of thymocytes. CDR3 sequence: CASSQSVQGAGGELFF. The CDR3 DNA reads TGCGCCAGCAGTCAATCGGTGCAGGGGGCTGGCGGGGAGCTGTTTTTT.